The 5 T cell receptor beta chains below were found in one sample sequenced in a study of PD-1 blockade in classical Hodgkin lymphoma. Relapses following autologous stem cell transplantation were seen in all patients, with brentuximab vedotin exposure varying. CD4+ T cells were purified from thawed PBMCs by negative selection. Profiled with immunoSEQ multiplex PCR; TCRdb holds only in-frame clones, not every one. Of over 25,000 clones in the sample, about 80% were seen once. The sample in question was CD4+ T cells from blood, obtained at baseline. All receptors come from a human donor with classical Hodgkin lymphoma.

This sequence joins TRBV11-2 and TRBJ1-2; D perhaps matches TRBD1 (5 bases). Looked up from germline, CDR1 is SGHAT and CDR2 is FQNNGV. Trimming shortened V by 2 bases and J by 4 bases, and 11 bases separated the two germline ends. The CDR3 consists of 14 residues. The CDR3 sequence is CASSLSRQGYGYTF. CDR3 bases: TGTGCCAGCAGCTTAAGTCGTCAGGGCTATGGCTACACCTTC.

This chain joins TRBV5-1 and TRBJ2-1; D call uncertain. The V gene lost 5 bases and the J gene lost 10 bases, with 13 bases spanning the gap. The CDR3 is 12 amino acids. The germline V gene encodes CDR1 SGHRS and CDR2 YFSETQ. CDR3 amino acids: CASSPRADEQFF. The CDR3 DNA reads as TGCGCCAGCAGTCCACGGGCAGACGAGCAGTTCTTC.

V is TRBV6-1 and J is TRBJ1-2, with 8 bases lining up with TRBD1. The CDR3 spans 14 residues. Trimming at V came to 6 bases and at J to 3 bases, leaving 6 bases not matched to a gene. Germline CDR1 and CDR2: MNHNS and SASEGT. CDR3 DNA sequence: TGTGCCAGCAGGCCAGGACAGGGCGACTATGGCTACACCTTC. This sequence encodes CASRPGQGDYGYTF.

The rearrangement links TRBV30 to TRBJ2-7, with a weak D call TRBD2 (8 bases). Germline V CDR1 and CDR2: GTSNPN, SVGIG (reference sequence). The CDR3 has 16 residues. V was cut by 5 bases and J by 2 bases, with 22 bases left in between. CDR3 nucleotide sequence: TGTGCCTGGGAGTGGGGGATAGCGGGACAGACCTACGAGCAGTACTTC. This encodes CAWEWGIAGQTYEQYF. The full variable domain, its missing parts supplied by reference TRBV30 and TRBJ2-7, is SQTIHQWPATLVQPVGSPLSLECTVEGTSNPNLYWYRQAAGRGLQLLFYSVGIGQISSEVPQNLSASRPQDRQFILSSKKLLLSDSGFYLCAWEWGIAGQTYEQYFGPGTRLTVT.

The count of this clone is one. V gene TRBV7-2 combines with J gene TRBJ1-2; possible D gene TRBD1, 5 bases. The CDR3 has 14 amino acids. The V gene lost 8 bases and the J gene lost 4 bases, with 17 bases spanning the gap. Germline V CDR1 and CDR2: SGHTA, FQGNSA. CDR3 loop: CASHFGQGPYGYTF. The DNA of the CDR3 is TGTGCCAGCCACTTCGGCCAGGGACCCTATGGCTACACCTTC.